Here is one T cell receptor (beta chain) with its context. This sample is part of a study of Ad26.COV2.S vaccination and SARS-CoV-2 variants. Assay used: immunoSEQ multiplex PCR; TCRdb lists only in-frame clones, some missing. This table has about 680,000 clones, roughly 90% appearing once. Trimming left V 4 bases short and J 5 bases short, with 20 bases between. CDR1 and CDR2 from the germline V gene are LGHDT and YNNKEL (reference sequence). CDR3 length equals 16 residues. Specified treatment: approximately 18 received Ad26.COV2.S at low or high dose, single or two shots; roughly 5 received placebo; per-sample allocation not given. The study sampled participants on day 63 after the first vaccine or placebo injection.

The genes are TRBV3-1 (or the pseudogene TRBV3-2) and TRBJ2-5; a weak D match, TRBD2 (6 bases). Source: peripheral blood, taken in a trial of Ad26.COV2.S vaccine versus placebo. The TCR comes from a person aged 18-65 years who received the Ad26.COV2.S COVID-19 vaccine or a placebo. In DNA, the CDR3 is TGTGCCAGCAGCCCAAGGGATGCGGGGCGGTTGGAGACCCAGTACTTC. Amino acids: CASSPRDAGRLETQYF.